The subject of this entry is one T cell receptor beta chain. In the original analysis: Estimated nucleated cell counts came from reference gene primer amplification. Method: immunoSEQ multiplex PCR; TCRdb's copy keeps in-frame clones and lacks some. The V and J calls and clone size are taken from that table; D and trimming were inferred from the DNA. The repertoire holds 200,000 to 250,000 clones, with just under 90% as singletons. The CDR3 is 14 residues long. The V end lost 9 bases, the J end lost 2 bases, and 16 bases lay between the germline ends. Germline V CDR1 and CDR2: SGHAT, FQNNGV. This sample is part of a study of blood T cell repertoires in COVID-19.

The chain links TRBV11-2 to TRBJ2-5, with D possibly matching TRBD1 (6 bases). The source of this sequence is a man in his sixties who had recovered from COVID-19. Sequencing was done on a sample of peripheral blood. The CDR3: CASSAQGRQETQYF. CDR3 bases: TGTGCCAGTTCCGCCCAGGGGCGACAAGAGACCCAGTACTTC.